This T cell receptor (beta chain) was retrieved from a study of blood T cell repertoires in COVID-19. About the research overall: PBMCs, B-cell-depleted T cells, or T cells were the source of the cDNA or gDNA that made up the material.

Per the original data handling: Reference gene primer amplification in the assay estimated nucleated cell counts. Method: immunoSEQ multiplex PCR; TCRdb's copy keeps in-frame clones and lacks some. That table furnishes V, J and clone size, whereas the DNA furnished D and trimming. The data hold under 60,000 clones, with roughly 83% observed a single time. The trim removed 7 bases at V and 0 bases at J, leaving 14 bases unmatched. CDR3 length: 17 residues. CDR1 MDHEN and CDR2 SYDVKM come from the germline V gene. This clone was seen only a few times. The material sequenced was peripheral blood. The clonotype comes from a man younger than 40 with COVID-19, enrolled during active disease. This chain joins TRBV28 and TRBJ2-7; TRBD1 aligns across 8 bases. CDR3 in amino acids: CASNPFLWTGSSYEQYF. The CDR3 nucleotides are TGTGCCAGCAATCCTTTCCTTTGGACAGGGAGCTCCTACGAGCAGTACTTC.